This T cell receptor (beta chain) originates from a study of response to subunit inactivated influenza vaccine. TCRdb fed the RT-PCR reads into MiXCR, producing one record per CDR3 protein. The sample has about 520,000 distinct CDR3 sequences, 7.2% seen once. CDR3 length: 15 amino acids. Trimming removed 9 bases from V and 0 bases from J, with 14 bases in between. Study-level findings and limits: With each seasonal influenza vaccination, the authors suggested, few new T cells are recruited.

Points on this clonotype: Antigen unknown. This could be a read error, since a much larger clone is one nucleotide away.

Sequencing was performed on PBMCs from blood, taken 23 to 25 months after vaccination. The clonotype comes from a man between 50 and 69 years old who received an inactivated influenza vaccine. V and J are TRBV12-3 or TRBV12-4 and TRBJ2-2; weak D call: TRBD2 (6 bases). CDR3 DNA: TGTGCCAGGAGTCCCCTAGCGACGAACACCGGGGAGCTGTTTTTT. Protein: CARSPLATNTGELFF.